These 8 T cell receptor beta chains came from one sample sequenced in a study of T cell responses to AZD1222 COVID-19 vaccine (dated by TCRdb to the early 2020s). What the time point label conveys for this sample: about 28 days (+/-7) after the second vaccine dose. Library prep was done by the immunoSEQ multiplex PCR assay. Here the immuneACCESS table is served through TCRdb, limited to in-frame sequences with V and J called. Missing clones are a known gap in these copies; in checked studies unresolved V genes cover under half, and the rest lacks a known reason. This sample has about 85,000 clones in its table, and about 85% of those were observed once. Roughly 4.7% of the sample rests with the top ten. The sequences come from peripheral blood, collected 28 days after the second AZD1222 dose. Receptors were obtained from an adult who received the AZD1222 COVID-19 vaccine.

This sequence joins TRBV2 and TRBJ2-1; 9 nucleotides agree with TRBD1. Germline V CDR1 and CDR2: SNHLY, FYNNEI. The trim removed 3 bases at V and 7 bases at J, leaving 7 bases unmatched. CDR3 size: 15 residues. The CDR3 loop is CASSDPGQGRNEQFF. The CDR3 bases are TGTGCCAGCAGTGATCCGGGACAGGGTAGAAATGAGCAGTTCTTC.

This clone was detected once. V is TRBV18 and J is TRBJ2-7; D is undetermined. The CDR3 is made up of 11 amino acids. From germline, CDR1 is KGHSH and CDR2 LQKENI. With 0 bases removed from V and 6 bases from J, the gap between germline ends came to 3 bases. The CDR3 DNA is TGTGCCAGCTCACCACCGACCGAGCAGTACTTC. As protein: CASSPPTEQYF.

The chain is built from TRBV4-2 and TRBJ2-7; tentatively, D is TRBD2 (7 bases). This CDR3 contains 15 residues. Trimming took 0 bases from V and 3 from J, leaving 12 bases between them. Germline-derived CDR1 and CDR2 are LGHNA and YNFKEQ. The CDR3 nucleotides are TGTGCCAGCAGCCAAGATCCAGGGGAGGGCTACGAGCAGTACTTC. The encoded protein is CASSQDPGEGYEQYF.

The CDR3 DNA reads TGTGCCAGCAGTCCCGGGACAGGGGGCAATAATGGCTACACCTTC. Its translation: CASSPGTGGNNGYTF. The genes are TRBV7-9 and TRBJ1-2; 12 nucleotides align to TRBD1. Trimming removed 6 bases from V and 6 bases from J; junction bases left unmatched: 8. The germline V gene encodes CDR1 SEHNR and CDR2 FQNEAQ (reference sequence). The CDR3 totals 15 residues.

The chain is built from TRBV10-2 and TRBJ2-2; perhaps TRBD2 as D (5 bases). The length of the CDR3 is 12 residues. Germline CDR1 reads WSHSY; CDR2 reads SAAADI. V shed 6 bases and J shed 4 bases, with 6 bases lying between them. The CDR3 region is CASREATGELFF. CDR3 bases: TGCGCCAGCAGGGAGGCCACCGGGGAGCTGTTTTTT.

The V gene is TRBV5-1, the J gene TRBJ2-3, with TRBD2 as a possible D gene (5 bases). This CDR3 has 14 residues. V lost 0 bases and J lost 3, with 8 bases in between. In germline, CDR1 is SGHRS, CDR2 YFSETQ. For the CDR3, the DNA is TGCGCCAGCAGCTTGGCTAGCAGAACAGATACGCAGTATTTT. Translating gives CASSLASRTDTQYF. Supplemented by reference TRBV5-1 and TRBJ2-3, the full variable domain reads KAGVTQTPRYLIKTRGQQVTLSCSPISGHRSVSWYQQTPGQGLQFLFEYFSETQRNKGNFPGRFSGRQFSNSRSEMNVSTLELGDSALYLCASSLASRTDTQYFGPGTRLTVL.

The gene calls are TRBV6-2 or TRBV6-3 and TRBJ2-2, with TRBD1 matching 7 bases. CDR1 and CDR2 (germline): MNHEY, SVGEGT. CDR3 size: 15 residues. Losses at the gene ends were 0 bases for V and 5 bases for J; bases not matched to a gene: 3. CDR3 nucleotides: TGTGCCAGCAGTTACTCGGGACAGTTTACCGGGGAGCTGTTTTTT. Encoded protein: CASSYSGQFTGELFF.

The rearrangement links TRBV29-1 to TRBJ2-5; D call uncertain. The CDR3 extends over 14 amino acids. Germline-derived CDR1 and CDR2 are SQVTM and ANQGSEA. Between the trimmed V and J ends, which lost 4 bases and 2 bases, there was a span of 14 bases. In DNA form, the CDR3 reads TGCAGCGTTGTTAGTCGGCTTGATCAAGAGACCCAGTACTTC. Translating gives CSVVSRLDQETQYF.